This T cell receptor beta chain was recovered during a study of vaccination effects on CD4 cells after COVID-19. Study findings and constraints: Only a single clone (1 of 255 vaccine-induced clones in healthy vaccinees) cross-reacted with common cold coronaviruses. The study found marked clonal contraction of infection- and vaccine-induced clones late after vaccination. Convalescent patients were scarce, and early post-infection timepoints were absent.

The CDR3 covers 15 residues. From germline, CDR1 is SQVTM and CDR2 ANQGSEA. The V gene lost 4 bases and the J gene lost 0 bases, with 13 bases spanning the gap. Produced via immunoSEQ multiplex PCR; TCRdb's table is partial and in-frame only. Of 70,000 or so clones listed, around 79% were seen once; the top ten hold less than 3%. This clone occurred a few times. The antigen is unknown. Antigen-specific CD4+ T cells were expanded with viral peptide pools in the ViraFEST assay before sequencing. A roughly ten-day culture period preceded the isolation of CD4+ T cells. The study found no prior SARS-CoV-2 infection in the vaccine recipients, who tested negative for nucleocapsid antibodies. At days 3 and 7, half of the medium was exchanged for IL-2 medium.

The specimen comprised CD4+ T cells from PBMCs cultured with HCoV-NL63 spike peptides, sampled before COVID-19 vaccination. The clonotype was recovered from a human donor who received a COVID-19 vaccine. The rearrangement joins TRBV29-1 to TRBJ2-1; D unclear. The CDR3 nucleotides are TGCAGCGTTGGGGTCCCCAAGTCCTCCTACAATGAGCAGTTCTTC. Translated: CSVGVPKSSYNEQFF.